This passage covers 12 T cell receptor beta chains from one sample sequenced in a study of identical twins. TCRdb ran MiXCR on the 5' RACE reads and lists one entry per CDR3 protein. The sample records about 460,000 distinct CDR3 sequences, more than 13% being singletons. These same records also appear under a second study, on yellow fever vaccine responses in identical twins.

Source material: CD4+ T cells sorted from blood. The source is a woman younger than 30 in good health.

This clonotype was observed a few times. CDR3 loop: CASSRWGSPGNTIYF. In DNA form, the CDR3 reads TGTGCCAGCAGCAGATGGGGGTCGCCTGGAAACACCATATATTTT. The J gene is TRBJ1-3, the V gene TRBV7-8, with a weak D call TRBD1 (5 bases). Germline V gene lookup returns CDR1 SGHVS and CDR2 FQNEAQ. V shed 5 bases and J shed 2 bases, with 13 bases lying between them. This CDR3 is built from 15 residues. The full variable domain, completed using reference TRBV7-8 and TRBJ1-3, is GAGVSQSPRYKVAKRGQDVALRCDPISGHVSLFWYQQALGQGPEFLTYFQNEAQLDKSGLPSDRFFAERPEGSVSTLKIQRTQQEDSAVYLCASSRWGSPGNTIYFGEGSWLTVV.

This clonotype came up a few times. The chain joins TRBV7-6 to TRBJ2-2; possibly TRBD1 or TRBD2 for D (5 bases each). Trimming stripped 0 bases from V and 7 bases from J, with 12 bases between. The CDR3 is 15 amino acids. Germline-derived CDR1 and CDR2 are SGHVS and FNYEAQ. The CDR3 DNA reads as TGTGCCAGCAGCTTAGCGGGACGTGGAGACGGGGAGCTGTTTTTT. Translation gives CASSLAGRGDGELFF.

The chain links TRBV24-1 to TRBJ2-1; 12 bases match TRBD2. The J segment lost 7 bases and the V segment lost 4 bases, leaving 7 bases of the junction unmatched. Germline V gene sequence: CDR1 KGHDR, CDR2 SFDVKD. The CDR3 is 16 amino acids. CDR3 residues: CATSDISSGRGNEQFF. DNA for the CDR3: TGTGCCACCAGTGACATATCTAGCGGGAGGGGTAATGAGCAGTTCTTC.

This clonotype was found a few times. The chain uses TRBV10-3 and TRBJ2-7; TRBD2 might be the D (6 bases). Germline CDR1 reads ENHRY; CDR2 reads SYGVKD. This CDR3 comprises 13 residues. The V end lost 11 bases, the J end lost 4 bases, and 18 bases lay between the germline ends. The CDR3: CASTGVASYEQYF. The CDR3 coding sequence is TGTGCCTCCACGGGGGTCGCATCGTACGAGCAGTACTTC.

This clonotype has more than one count but fewer than ten. The chain has TRBV7-9 and TRBJ2-5; 9 positions match TRBD1. Germline CDR1 and CDR2: SEHNR and FQNEAQ (reference sequence). V was pared by 3 bases and J by 5 bases, with 7 bases of the junction left unmatched. This CDR3 comprises 15 residues. Written as DNA, the CDR3 is TGTGCCAGCAGCTTCCCGGGACAGGGTCCGGAGACCCAGTACTTC. It specifies CASSFPGQGPETQYF.

The chain is built from TRBV7-3 and TRBJ2-2; D perhaps matches TRBD2 (6 bases). V was clipped by 5 bases and J by 4 bases, with 17 bases between them. Germline CDR1 and CDR2: SGHTA and FQGTGA. This CDR3 contains 16 residues. CDR3 DNA: TGTGCCAGCAGCCCAGCGGCGGGACTTCCCACCGGGGAGCTGTTTTTT. Translating gives CASSPAAGLPTGELFF.

This clonotype turned up a few times. The V and J genes are TRBV3-1 and TRBJ1-1, with D uncertain. Germline V lookup: CDR1 LGHDT, CDR2 YNNKEL (reference sequence). Deletions cut 7 bases from V and 3 bases from J, with 15 bases between. This CDR3 contains 14 residues. The CDR3 DNA reads TGTGCCAGCACCTCAACGTATAAAGACACTGAAGCTTTCTTT. Translating it yields CASTSTYKDTEAFF.

This clonotype was seen a handful of times. V is TRBV5-1 and J is TRBJ2-1; no firm D call. Germline V lookup: CDR1 SGHRS, CDR2 YFSETQ. The V gene lost 1 base and the J gene lost 6 bases, with 5 bases spanning the gap. This CDR3 region has 12 residues. The DNA of the CDR3 is TGCGCCAGCAGCTTGTCGTCCAATGAGCAGTTCTTC. As protein: CASSLSSNEQFF.

In its sample, this clonotype was seen a few times. V is TRBV11-2 and J is TRBJ2-5, with 11 bases fitting TRBD2. This CDR3 region has 16 residues. Germline V gives CDR1 SGHAT, CDR2 FQNNGV. The J segment lost 5 bases and the V segment lost 3 bases, leaving 8 bases of the junction unmatched. The CDR3 DNA sequence: TGTGCCAGCAGCTTTAATAGCGGGGGGGCACATGAGACCCAGTACTTC. Its protein is CASSFNSGGAHETQYF.

This chain links TRBV7-2 with TRBJ2-7, with a weak D call TRBD1 (6 bases). V was pared by 5 bases and J by 2 bases, with 13 bases between. This CDR3 has 14 residues. Germline CDR1 SGHTA, CDR2 FQGNSA. CDR3 nucleotide sequence: TGTGCCAGCAGCCGACGGGACAAACCCTACGAGCAGTACTTC. Protein product: CASSRRDKPYEQYF.

This clonotype has a handful of counts. The chain recombines TRBV10-3 with TRBJ2-3; 8 bases agree with TRBD2. The germline V gene encodes CDR1 ENHRY and CDR2 SYGVKD. Trimming took 8 bases from V and 2 from J; bases not matched to a gene: 6. The CDR3 loop spans 14 amino acids. The CDR3 region has the DNA TGTGCCATCGGAACTAGCGGTCCCACAGATACGCAGTATTTT. The encoded protein is CAIGTSGPTDTQYF.

The chain employs TRBV29-1 and TRBJ1-6, with D unclear. This CDR3 contains 14 residues. V was cut by 5 bases and J by 7 bases, with 15 bases left in between. Germline assignment: CDR1 SQVTM and CDR2 ANQGSEA. Written as DNA, the CDR3 is TGCAGCGTTAAATTCGGGATCAACAATTCACCCCTCCACTTT. Encoded protein: CSVKFGINNSPLHF.